The 3 T cell receptor beta chains given below trace back to one sample, sequenced in a study of blood T cell repertoires in COVID-19. Assay: immunoSEQ multiplex PCR; the TCRdb copy retains only in-frame clones and omits some. The table includes about 150,000 clones, about 89% detected once. Input material: peripheral blood. These receptors all stem from a man in his fifties with acute or convalescent COVID-19.

The V call is TRBV6-2 or TRBV6-3, the J call TRBJ2-5; 11 bases fit TRBD2. The germline CDR1 and CDR2 sequences are MNHEY and SVGEGT. The CDR3 loop spans 17 amino acids. The V segment lost 2 bases and the J segment 3 bases; nucleotides outside the gene matches: 8. The CDR3 is CASSYPPTSGGKETQYF. For the CDR3, the DNA is TGTGCCAGCAGTTACCCCCCTACTAGCGGGGGCAAAGAGACCCAGTACTTC.

The chain carries TRBV12-5 and TRBJ1-3, with a possible D match to TRBD1 (5 bases). V was shortened by 4 bases and J by 3 bases, with 13 bases between the two germline ends. The germline CDR1 and CDR2 sequences are LGHNT and FRNRAP. The CDR3 spans 15 residues. The CDR3 DNA reads as TGTGCTAGTGGTTCTCGAGACAGTCGTGGAAACACCATATATTTT. Its protein product is CASGSRDSRGNTIYF.

The rearrangement uses TRBV7-2 and TRBJ2-1; tentatively, D is TRBD2 (6 bases). The CDR3 consists of 13 residues. V lost 5 bases and J 8 bases, leaving 13 bases between the germline ends. Germline CDR1 is SGHTA and CDR2 is FQGNSA. The CDR3: CASSPRGFDEQFF. CDR3 in DNA: TGTGCCAGCAGCCCGCGGGGATTTGATGAGCAGTTCTTC. Filled out from reference TRBV7-2 and TRBJ2-1, the complete variable domain reads GAGVSQSPSNKVTEKGKDVELRCDPISGHTALYWYRQSLGQGLEFLIYFQGNSAPDKSGLPSDRFSAERTGGSVSTLTIQRTQQEDSAVYLCASSPRGFDEQFFGPGTRLTVL.